Following are 15 T cell receptor beta chains from one sample sequenced in a study of CD8 T cells in Susac syndrome. Random hexamers primed reverse transcription of about 0.45 to 1 ug RNA. One entry per CDR3 protein results from TCRdb running MiXCR on the immunoSEQ multiplex PCR reads. This sample has 150,000 to 200,000 distinct CDR3 sequences, with about 92% found just once. The source material was CD4+ T cells from PBMCs. Receptors originate from a human donor in good health.

This clonotype has just one count. The chain has TRBV7-9 and TRBJ2-3, with 9 bases lining up with TRBD2. The germline V gene encodes CDR1 SEHNR and CDR2 FQNEAQ (reference sequence). J gave up 1 base and V 2 bases, and 1 base lay outside the gene matches. The CDR3 is 15 residues long. The CDR3 region has the DNA TGTGCCAGCAGCTTAACTAGCGGGCGCACAGATACGCAGTATTTT. It translates to CASSLTSGRTDTQYF.

This clonotype showed up just once. The chain has TRBV29-1 and TRBJ2-1; D is unresolved. The germline CDR1 and CDR2 sequences are SQVTM and ANQGSEA. Trimming stripped 4 bases from V and 6 bases from J, with 16 bases between. This CDR3 has 14 residues. CDR3 bases: TGCAGCGTTGTTGTCCCGCCGTCGGTCAATGAGCAGTTCTTC. Translating gives CSVVVPPSVNEQFF.

The chain joins TRBV7-3 to TRBJ2-5; D is perhaps TRBD2 (6 bases). Germline assignment: CDR1 SGHTA and CDR2 FQGTGA. This CDR3 comprises 14 residues. The ends were cut back, 1 base at V and 4 bases at J, with 10 bases in the middle. In DNA form, the CDR3 reads TGTGCCAGCAGCTTAATGTCCGGGGGAGAGACCCAGTACTTC. It yields the protein CASSLMSGGETQYF.

The count of this clonotype is one. The chain couples TRBV5-6 to TRBJ2-1; 11 bases agree with TRBD2. Germline V gene data show CDR1 as SGHDT and CDR2 as YYEEEE. This CDR3 has 15 amino acids. With 5 bases clipped from V and 6 bases from J, the junction kept 7 bases outside the gene matches. CDR3 nucleotides: TGTGCCAGCAGGCACGTAGCGGGAGGGGGCAATGAGCAGTTCTTC. This gives the protein CASRHVAGGGNEQFF. Drawing the rest from reference TRBV5-6 and TRBJ2-1, the complete variable domain is DAGVTQSPTHLIKTRGQQVTLRCSPKSGHDTVSWYQQALGQGPQFIFQYYEEEERQRGNFPDRFSGHQFPNYSSELNVNALLLGDSALYLCASRHVAGGGNEQFFGPGTRLTVL.

The chain couples TRBV6-2 or TRBV6-3 to TRBJ2-7; 8 bases are a match to TRBD1. V gave up 1 base and J gave up 5 bases; unmatched junction bases: 13. Per the germline V gene, CDR1 is MNHEY and CDR2 is SVGEGT. CDR3 length: 17 residues. The CDR3 bases are TGTGCCAGCAGTTACTATCGGGTCGGGACAGGAACGAACGAGCAGTACTTC. It specifies CASSYYRVGTGTNEQYF.

The V and J genes are TRBV6-6 and TRBJ2-2; tentatively, D is TRBD2 (5 bases). The CDR3 extends over 14 amino acids. Germline V gives CDR1 MNHNY, CDR2 SVGAGI (reference sequence). V lost 7 bases and J 4 bases, leaving 13 bases between the germline ends. CDR3 amino acids: CASNPRTPTGELFF. Written as DNA, the CDR3 is TGTGCCAGCAACCCGAGGACTCCCACCGGGGAGCTGTTTTTT.

This chain connects TRBV20-1 to TRBJ2-4; D is ambiguous. Germline V CDR1 and CDR2: DFQATT, SNEGSKA (reference sequence). Between the trimmed V and J ends, which lost 5 bases and 6 bases, there was a span of 17 bases. This CDR3 region has 14 residues. CDR3 sequence (DNA): TGCAGTGCTCTCAGCCCCCTCAACGGAAACATTCAGTACTTC. Protein product: CSALSPLNGNIQYF.

The V and J genes are TRBV3-1 and TRBJ2-3; D call uncertain. Germline V gene lookup returns CDR1 LGHDT and CDR2 YNNKEL (reference sequence). V was trimmed by 3 bases and J by 4 bases, leaving 8 bases between them. This CDR3 comprises 13 residues. CDR3 DNA: TGTGCCAGCAGCCAGGGCCCTCCAGATACGCAGTATTTT. Translated, it gives CASSQGPPDTQYF.

The table lists this clonotype with a count of one. The chain recombines TRBV5-6 with TRBJ2-1; D remains unclear. CDR3 length: 14 amino acids. Germline V gene lookup returns CDR1 SGHDT and CDR2 YYEEEE. Trimming removed 1 base from V and 3 bases from J, with 8 bases in between. CDR3 coding DNA: TGTGCCAGCAGCTTGAGATCGATCTACAATGAGCAGTTCTTC. Translated: CASSLRSIYNEQFF.

This clonotype has just one count. The chain joins TRBV12-3 or TRBV12-4 to TRBJ2-2; TRBD1 matches at 8 bases. The CDR3 runs 15 residues. Losses at the gene ends were 5 bases for V and 4 bases for J; bases not matched to a gene: 6. CDR3 sequence: CASSRTGSRTGELFF. CDR3 nucleotides: TGTGCCAGCAGTAGGACAGGGTCCCGCACCGGGGAGCTGTTTTTT.

The chain joins TRBV29-1 to TRBJ1-2; D is unresolved. Trimming removed 6 bases at V and 0 bases at J, with 14 bases between. The CDR3 contains 14 residues. CDR1 is SQVTM and CDR2 is ANQGSEA in the germline V gene. This CDR3 is CSVSSNKANYGYTF. The CDR3 DNA sequence: TGCAGCGTCTCTTCAAACAAGGCTAACTATGGCTACACCTTC.

This chain joins TRBV7-9 and TRBJ2-2; 8 positions match TRBD1. This CDR3 has 16 residues. The ends lost 5 bases at V and 6 bases at J; junction bases unmatched: 11. CDR1 SEHNR and CDR2 FQNEAQ come from the germline V gene (reference sequence). CDR3 region: CASSLGGRGRPGELFF. CDR3 coding DNA: TGTGCCAGCAGCCTCGGCGGCAGGGGGCGGCCCGGGGAGCTGTTTTTT.

This rearrangement joins TRBV5-1 to TRBJ2-4, with D possibly matching TRBD1 (6 bases). The V and J ends lost 2 bases and 7 bases respectively, with 10 bases between them. The CDR3 has 13 amino acids. Germline CDR1 is SGHRS and CDR2 is YFSETQ. CDR3 in DNA: TGCGCCAGCAGCTTTAAACAGGGCAACATTCAGTACTTC. Protein: CASSFKQGNIQYF.

The rearrangement joins TRBV5-1 to TRBJ2-7, with 10 bases matching TRBD2. The V and J ends lost 1 base and 2 bases, in that order; junction bases with no gene match: 6. Germline CDR1 is SGHRS and CDR2 is YFSETQ. This CDR3 is 16 amino acids long. For the CDR3, the DNA is TGCGCCAGCAGCTTGACCAGCGGGAGGGTCACCTACGAGCAGTACTTC. Protein sequence: CASSLTSGRVTYEQYF.

The chain employs TRBV12-3 or TRBV12-4 and TRBJ1-1, with D possibly TRBD1 on 5 matching bases. This CDR3 spans 13 amino acids. Trimming took off 6 bases at V and 1 base at J, with 9 bases between the two ends. Here the CDR3 reads CASRPGQNTEAFF. The CDR3 DNA sequence: TGTGCCAGCAGGCCCGGACAGAACACTGAAGCTTTCTTT.